These 5 T cell receptor beta chains came from one sample sequenced in a study of response to subunit inactivated influenza vaccine. Using its own MiXCR run on the RT-PCR reads, TCRdb lists one record per CDR3 protein. The sample comprises more than 200,000 distinct CDR3 sequences, 10% to 15% of which are singletons, and over 6.5% rests with the top ten. Sequenced material: non-naive T cells sorted from PBMCs, taken 14 to 15 days before vaccination. The receptors were sampled from a man in his forties or fifties who received an inactivated influenza vaccine.

J is TRBJ1-1 and V is TRBV29-1; D is perhaps TRBD1 (5 bases). V was pared by 5 bases and J by 0 bases, with 16 bases between. The CDR3 extends over 15 amino acids. Germline CDR1 is SQVTM and CDR2 is ANQGSEA. Here the CDR3 reads CSVNRDGAMNTEAFF. In DNA form, the CDR3 reads TGCAGCGTTAACCGGGACGGGGCTATGAACACTGAAGCTTTCTTT.

This chain uses TRBV5-1 with TRBJ2-5, with 11 bases matching TRBD2. The V and J ends lost 1 base and 5 bases, in that order; junction bases with no gene match: 7. Germline V gene data show CDR1 as SGHRS and CDR2 as YFSETQ. The CDR3 sequence is 16 residues long. The CDR3 sequence: CASSLLLAGAGETQYF. CDR3 DNA: TGCGCCAGCAGCTTGCTACTAGCGGGGGCGGGGGAGACCCAGTACTTC.

This clonotype was seen a handful of times. CDR3: CAISALRESDEQYF. Written as DNA, the CDR3 is TGTGCCATCAGTGCCCTCAGGGAATCGGACGAGCAGTACTTC. The chain carries TRBV10-3 and TRBJ2-7, with D possibly TRBD1 on 5 matching bases. Trimming took 4 bases from V and 5 from J, leaving 15 bases between them. The CDR3 contains 14 residues. Germline loops: CDR1 ENHRY, CDR2 SYGVKD.

This clonotype has a handful of counts. The CDR3 DNA follows: TGTGCCAGCGCCCAGAGCGGAGATACGCAGTATTTT. Protein product: CASAQSGDTQYF. The genes are TRBV27 and TRBJ2-3, with TRBD2 as a possible D gene (5 bases). The V gene's germline CDR1 is MNHEY and CDR2 SMNVEV (reference sequence). V dropped 8 bases and J dropped 5 bases, with 11 bases sitting between them. The CDR3 length is 12 residues.

In this sample, this clonotype turned up once. The chain joins TRBV7-9 to TRBJ2-1; 8 bases align to TRBD1. This CDR3 region has 16 residues. Looked up from germline, CDR1 is SEHNR and CDR2 is FQNEAQ (reference sequence). Trimming at V came to 2 bases and at J to 5 bases, leaving 8 bases not matched to a gene. The CDR3 DNA reads TGTGCCAGCAGCTTATCCAGGGGGCTCACCCACAATGAGCAGTTCTTC. This gives the protein CASSLSRGLTHNEQFF.